This passage covers 18 T cell receptor beta chains from one sample sequenced in a study of T cell responses to AZD1222 COVID-19 vaccine. The repertoire was sequenced with immunoSEQ multiplex PCR; TCRdb's copy has only in-frame clones and lacks some. The table includes some 160,000 clones, 87% detected once. This specimen was peripheral blood, taken 28 days after the second AZD1222 dose. Receptor source: an adult who received the AZD1222 COVID-19 vaccine.

The V and J genes are TRBV6-5 and TRBJ2-1, with 7 bases lining up with TRBD2. Germline V CDR1 and CDR2: MNHEY, SVGAGI. The ends lost 4 bases at V and 9 bases at J; junction bases unmatched: 12. CDR3 size: 15 residues. In nucleotides, the CDR3 is TGTGCCAGCAGTTCGGCTGGGGGGGTTTTTGGTGAGCAGTTCTTC. Encoded protein: CASSSAGGVFGEQFF.

This chain uses TRBV9 with TRBJ1-2, with D unclear. Trimming pared 0 bases from V and 6 bases from J, leaving 12 bases between. This CDR3 has 14 amino acids. Germline CDR1 and CDR2: SGDLS and YYNGEE. CDR3 DNA sequence: TGTGCCAGCAGCGTAGAGGTACAGCAGAATGGCTACACCTTC. It encodes CASSVEVQQNGYTF.

The chain combines TRBV6-5 with TRBJ1-1; no clear D. Between the trimmed V and J ends, which lost 5 bases and 4 bases, there was a span of 14 bases. Looked up from germline, CDR1 is MNHEY and CDR2 is SVGAGI. The CDR3 sequence is 14 residues long. The chain's CDR3 is CASSRREERTEAFF. DNA of the CDR3: TGTGCCAGCAGTCGCCGAGAGGAACGCACTGAAGCTTTCTTT.

This chain connects TRBV14 to TRBJ2-7; D uncertain. The CDR3 extends over 15 amino acids. The V end was cut by 4 bases, the J end by 2 bases, with 15 bases between. Germline CDR1 reads SGHDN; CDR2 reads FVKESK. For the CDR3, the DNA is TGTGCCAGCAGCCTAAGATACTCGCAGGCCTACGAGCAGTACTTC. Amino acids: CASSLRYSQAYEQYF.

The chain has TRBV7-2 and TRBJ2-1, with D perhaps TRBD2 (5 bases). Trimming pared 4 bases from V and 6 bases from J, leaving 16 bases between. From germline, CDR1 is SGHTA and CDR2 FQGNSA. The CDR3 loop spans 15 amino acids. The CDR3 region has the DNA TGTGCCAGCAGCTCGGACTTCCTGAGCGCCAATGAGCAGTTCTTC. Its protein is CASSSDFLSANEQFF.

The rearrangement links TRBV12-5 to TRBJ1-3, with D uncertain. Germline V gene data show CDR1 as LGHNT and CDR2 as FRNRAP. This CDR3 is 13 amino acids long. The germline V and J ends were trimmed by 6 bases and 4 bases, with 10 bases remaining between them. The CDR3 loop is CASGRVGGNTIYF. For the CDR3, the DNA is TGTGCTAGTGGGAGAGTCGGGGGAAACACCATATATTTT.

CDR3 protein: CASSLAVNQPQHF. CDR3 coding DNA: TGTGCCAGCAGCTTAGCAGTCAATCAGCCCCAGCATTTT. The chain employs TRBV7-2 and TRBJ1-5; D is unresolved. Germline CDR1 and CDR2: SGHTA and FQGNSA. V was cut by 0 bases and J by 3 bases, with 3 bases left in between. The CDR3 is 13 amino acids. Variable domain in full (rest from reference TRBV7-2 and TRBJ1-5): GAGVSQSPSNKVTEKGKDVELRCDPISGHTALYWYRQSLGQGLEFLIYFQGNSAPDKSGLPSDRFSAERTGGSVSTLTIQRTQQEDSAVYLCASSLAVNQPQHFGDGTRLSIL.

The chain links TRBV7-2 to TRBJ1-5; D is uncertain. Per germline, CDR1 SGHTA and CDR2 FQGNSA. V lost 3 bases, J lost 6 bases, and 12 bases lay in between. The CDR3 contains 14 residues. Here the CDR3 DNA reads TGTGCCAGCAGCTTCACCGTCATAGGTCAGCCCCAGCATTTT. Protein: CASSFTVIGQPQHF.

V and J are TRBV15 and TRBJ1-2, with TRBD1 identical over 9 bases. The CDR3 runs 13 residues. From germline, CDR1 is LNHNV and CDR2 YYDKDF (reference sequence). With V trimmed by 3 bases and J by 5 bases, 1 base remained unmatched. In DNA form, the CDR3 reads TGTGCCACCAGCAGCGGGACAGGGTATGGCTACACCTTC. It translates to CATSSGTGYGYTF.

The chain is built from TRBV7-9 and TRBJ1-4; TRBD1 might be the D (5 bases). The CDR3 length is 15 residues. Germline values: CDR1 SEHNR, CDR2 FQNEAQ (reference sequence). Trimming cost V 5 bases and J 7 bases, with 17 bases left between them. CDR3 in amino acids: CASSGLRGGTEKLFF. The CDR3 DNA is TGTGCCAGCAGCGGTCTCCGGGGGGGGACTGAAAAACTGTTTTTT.

V gene TRBV19 combines with J gene TRBJ1-5; D is uncertain. The V gene lost 7 bases and the J gene lost 3 bases, with 16 bases spanning the gap. The CDR3 covers 15 residues. CDR1 LNHDA and CDR2 SQIVND come from the germline V gene (reference sequence). CDR3 sequence reads: CASNLRRDFNQPQHF. Here the CDR3 DNA reads TGTGCCAGTAATCTCAGACGAGACTTCAATCAGCCCCAGCATTTT.

This CDR3 reads CASSYSGAVGGYTF. The CDR3 DNA is TGTGCCAGCAGCTACTCAGGGGCCGTAGGTGGCTACACCTTC. The chain carries TRBV3-1 (or the pseudogene TRBV3-2) and TRBJ1-2, with D possibly matching TRBD1 (6 bases). Germline-derived CDR1 and CDR2 are LGHDT and YNNKEL (reference sequence). The CDR3 sequence is 14 residues long. Trimming left V 5 bases short and J 7 bases short, with 17 bases between.

This clone was counted between two and nine times. The gene calls are TRBV19 and TRBJ2-2, with a tentative D call TRBD1 (6 bases). The CDR3 runs 14 residues. The germline gives CDR1 LNHDA, CDR2 SQIVND (reference sequence). Trimming shortened V by 1 base and J by 6 bases, and 9 bases separated the two germline ends. For the CDR3, the DNA is TGTGCCAGTAGTATAGGTCGACAGGCCGGGGAGCTGTTTTTT. Protein sequence: CASSIGRQAGELFF.

The V and J genes are TRBV7-8 and TRBJ2-2, with TRBD1 matching 8 bases. V trimming: 5 bases; J trimming: 7 bases; junction bases outside the gene matches: 12. Germline V gene sequence: CDR1 SGHVS, CDR2 FQNEAQ. The CDR3 sequence is 16 residues long. Here the CDR3 DNA reads TGTGCCAGCAGCCCATTAGCCAGGGGGCCTGGCGGGGAGCTGTTTTTT. Its translation: CASSPLARGPGGELFF.

The V gene is TRBV9, the J gene TRBJ1-2, with TRBD1 identical over 10 bases. Germline V lookup: CDR1 SGDLS, CDR2 YYNGEE. Trimming took 0 bases from V and 3 from J; bases not matched to a gene: 5. The length of the CDR3 is 16 residues. The CDR3 is CASSVDRDRGDYGYTF. For the CDR3, the DNA is TGTGCCAGCAGCGTAGATCGGGACAGGGGTGACTATGGCTACACCTTC.

The chain uses TRBV27 and TRBJ1-2; D call uncertain. CDR1 MNHEY and CDR2 SMNVEV come from the germline V gene (reference sequence). The CDR3 extends over 13 amino acids. Trimming removed 6 bases from V and 4 bases from J, with 12 bases in between. CDR3 bases: TGTGCCAGCAGCCCCGGGCCCTCCTATGGCTACACCTTC. Translated: CASSPGPSYGYTF.

This chain uses TRBV4-3 with TRBJ1-3; perhaps TRBD1 as D (6 bases). Germline lookup yields CDR1 LGHNA and CDR2 YSLEER. The CDR3 sequence is 15 residues long. V lost 6 bases, J lost 3 bases, and 15 bases lay in between. This CDR3 is CASSLLGRGGNTIYF. CDR3 sequence (DNA): TGCGCCAGCAGTCTATTGGGCAGGGGTGGAAACACCATATATTTT.

The rearrangement joins TRBV19 to TRBJ1-5; unclear D gene. The V end lost 5 bases, the J end lost 7 bases, and 12 bases lay between the germline ends. This CDR3 comprises 13 residues. Germline-derived CDR1 and CDR2 are LNHDA and SQIVND (reference sequence). The CDR3 DNA is TGTGCCAGTAGTTTCTCTCTTGTACAGCCCCAGCATTTT. This codes for CASSFSLVQPQHF.